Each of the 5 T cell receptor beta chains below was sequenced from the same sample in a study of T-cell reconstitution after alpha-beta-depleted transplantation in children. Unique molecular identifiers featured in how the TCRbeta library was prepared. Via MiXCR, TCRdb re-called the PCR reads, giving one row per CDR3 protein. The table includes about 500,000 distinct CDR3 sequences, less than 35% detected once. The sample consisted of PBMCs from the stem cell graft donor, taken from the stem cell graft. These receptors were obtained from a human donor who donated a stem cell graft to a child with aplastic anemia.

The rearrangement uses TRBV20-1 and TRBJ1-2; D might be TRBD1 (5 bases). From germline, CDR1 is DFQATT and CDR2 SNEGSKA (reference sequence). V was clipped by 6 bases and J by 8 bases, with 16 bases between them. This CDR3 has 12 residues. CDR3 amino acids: CSALGGALGYTF. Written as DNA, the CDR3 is TGCAGTGCCCTCGGAGGGGCTCTGGGCTACACCTTC.

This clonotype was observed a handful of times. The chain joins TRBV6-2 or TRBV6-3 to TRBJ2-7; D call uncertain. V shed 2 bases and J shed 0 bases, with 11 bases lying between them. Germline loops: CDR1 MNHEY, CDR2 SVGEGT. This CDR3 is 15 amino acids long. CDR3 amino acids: CASSYDRTSSYEQYV. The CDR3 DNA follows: TGTGCCAGCAGTTACGACCGGACGTCCTCCTACGAGCAGTACGTC.

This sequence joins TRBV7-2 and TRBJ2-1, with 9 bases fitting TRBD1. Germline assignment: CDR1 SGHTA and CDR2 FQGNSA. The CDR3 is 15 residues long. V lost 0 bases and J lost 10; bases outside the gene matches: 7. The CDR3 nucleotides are TGTGCCAGCAGCTTAGCCCCACAGGGGGCTGGAGAGCAGTTCTTC. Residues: CASSLAPQGAGEQFF.

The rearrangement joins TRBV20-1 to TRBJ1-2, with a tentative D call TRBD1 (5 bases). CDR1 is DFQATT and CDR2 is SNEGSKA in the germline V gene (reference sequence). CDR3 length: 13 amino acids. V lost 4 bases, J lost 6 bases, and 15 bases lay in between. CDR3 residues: CSAIRDAGNGYTF. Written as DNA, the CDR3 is TGCAGTGCTATCCGGGACGCAGGCAATGGCTACACCTTC.

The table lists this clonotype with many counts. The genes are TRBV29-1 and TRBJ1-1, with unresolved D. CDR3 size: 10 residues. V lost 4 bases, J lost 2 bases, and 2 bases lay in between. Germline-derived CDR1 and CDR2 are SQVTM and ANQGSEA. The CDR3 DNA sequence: TGCAGCGTTGGTAACACTGAAGCTTTCTTT. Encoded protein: CSVGNTEAFF.